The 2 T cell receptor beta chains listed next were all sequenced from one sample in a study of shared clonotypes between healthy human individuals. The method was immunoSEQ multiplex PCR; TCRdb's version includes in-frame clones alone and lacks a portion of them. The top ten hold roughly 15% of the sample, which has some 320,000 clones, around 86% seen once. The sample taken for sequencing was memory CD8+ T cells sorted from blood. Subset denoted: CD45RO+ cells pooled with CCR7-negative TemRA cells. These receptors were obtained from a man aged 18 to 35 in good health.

CDR3 sequence: CASSCLGQGRTYEQYF. The CDR3 bases are TGTGCCAGCAGTTGTTTGGGACAGGGGAGGACCTACGAGCAGTACTTC. This rearrangement joins TRBV27 to TRBJ2-7, with 10 bases identical to TRBD1. The CDR3 is 16 amino acids. The germline V gene has CDR1 MNHEY and CDR2 SMNVEV (reference sequence). With 4 bases clipped from V and 2 bases from J, the junction kept 8 bases outside the gene matches.

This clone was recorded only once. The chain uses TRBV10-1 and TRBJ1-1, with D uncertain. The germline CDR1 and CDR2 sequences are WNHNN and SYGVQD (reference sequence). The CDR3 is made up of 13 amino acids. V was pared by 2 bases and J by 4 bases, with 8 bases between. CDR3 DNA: TGCGCCAGCAGTGAGGCGATCACCACTGAAGCTTTCTTT. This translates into CASSEAITTEAFF.